This T cell receptor (beta chain) originates from a study of beta chain features in type 1 diabetes. Findings of the study overall: A moderate, significant TCRB CDR3 shortening appeared in type 1 diabetes across four CD4+ subsets.

The ends were cut back, 0 bases at V and 5 bases at J, with 7 bases in the middle. The CDR3 length is 13 residues. Germline lookup yields CDR1 ENHRY and CDR2 SYGVKD. Reverse transcribing all isolated RNA meant expressed TCRB transcripts were sequenced. Profiling relied on immunoSEQ multiplex PCR, and the TCRdb table lists in-frame clones only, not all of them. Counted here are around 710,000 clones, around an eighth occurring once; the ten biggest clones make up roughly 0.11%. This clone was picked up a small number of times. Its antigen remains unknown. Sequencing was carried out using naive CD4+ T cells from blood. The sequence came from a man under 40 with type 1 diabetes. The chain joins TRBV10-3 to TRBJ2-5; D possibly corresponds to TRBD2 (5 bases). The CDR3 bases are TGTGCCATCAGTGAGTCCGACTACGAGACCCAGTACTTC. Translated: CAISESDYETQYF.